The 7 T cell receptor beta chains below were found in one sample sequenced in a study of tumor-infiltrating lymphocytes in primary liver carcinoma. Investigators took RNA and DNA out together from about 20-30 mg of unsorted bulk tissue. Reverse transcription of approximately 520 ng total RNA with a constant-region primer produced TCR beta cDNA. Three nested multiplex PCR rounds of slightly modified ARM-PCR generated TCR beta libraries. The first two PCR rounds, roughly 9 cycles each, used TRBV1-TRBV30 forward primers and a C-beta reverse primer. TCRdb re-called the multiplex PCR reads with MiXCR, one entry per CDR3 protein. In the table there are roughly 120,000 distinct CDR3 sequences, 64% of which are singletons. Sequenced: liver tumor tissue from sampling region 3. Subset here: tumor region T3, left-lateral pole. The receptor source for this set is a woman aged 55-69 years with primary liver carcinoma and hepatitis B virus infection.

This clonotype came up once. This may stem from a read error, because a much larger clone lies one nucleotide away. The genes are TRBV14 and TRBJ2-6; D possibly corresponds to TRBD1 (5 bases). The CDR3 runs 13 residues. The germline gives CDR1 SGHDN, CDR2 FVKESK. CDR3 nucleotide sequence: TGTGTCAGCAGGAAGGACAGGGCCAACGTCCTGACTTTC. Protein sequence: CVSRKDRANVLTF.

This clonotype occurred once. This chain connects TRBV6-5 to TRBJ2-6; tentative D call: TRBD2 (6 bases). The CDR3 length is 15 residues. Per the germline V gene, CDR1 is MNHEY and CDR2 is SVGAGI. Trimming took off 6 bases at V and 17 bases at J, with 26 bases between the two ends. The CDR3 nucleotides read TGTGCCAGCAGGGAGGGTGGCTCTGGGGCCAACGTTATGACTTTC. This sequence encodes CASREGGSGANVMTF.

Concerning this clonotype itself: A much larger clone differs from this one at a single base, so this may be a read error. V is TRBV28 and J is TRBJ2-1, with D tentatively TRBD1 or TRBD2 (5 bases each). Trimming removed 4 bases at V and 12 bases at J, with 10 bases between. The length of the CDR3 is 11 residues. Looked up from germline, CDR1 is MDHEN and CDR2 is SYDVKM. The DNA for the CDR3 is TGTGCCAGCAGTTGGGGGATTGGGCAGTTCTTC. Encoded protein: CASSWGIGQFF. Using reference TRBV28 and TRBJ2-1 for the parts outside the CDR3, the full variable domain is DVKVTQSSRYLVKRTGEKVFLECVQDMDHENMFWYRQDPGLGLRLIYFSYDVKMKEKGDIPEGYSVSREKKERFSLILESASTNQTSMYLCASSWGIGQFFGPGTRLTVL.

As to this clonotype: At one boundary the junction diverges from the germline segment, which might be a read error. The chain combines TRBV28 with TRBJ2-7; TRBD1 might be the D (6 bases). The CDR3 spans 15 residues. Germline V CDR1 and CDR2: MDHEN, SYDVKM. CDR3 in amino acids: CASSSTGTLSYEKYF. The CDR3 region has the DNA TGTGCCAGCAGTTCCACCGGGACACTCTCCTACGAGAAGTACTTC.

Of note for this clonotype: Relative to the germline gene, one junction end is altered; a read error may explain this. The V call is TRBV5-1, the J call TRBJ2-3, with TRBD2 identical over 11 bases. Per germline, CDR1 SGHRS and CDR2 YFSETQ. The CDR3 has 15 amino acids. As DNA, the CDR3 is TGCCCCAGTGCTACTAGCGGGAGTCCCCCAGATACACAGTATTTT. Its protein is CPSATSGSPPDTQYF.

This clonotype was recorded at least ten times. This rearrangement joins TRBV7-8 to TRBJ2-6, with D possibly TRBD1 on 5 matching bases. CDR1 is SGHVS and CDR2 is FQNEAQ in the germline V gene. The V end lost 1 base, the J end lost 4 bases, and 14 bases lay between the germline ends. The CDR3 covers 17 residues. CDR3 sequence reads: CASSLGWGTEGANVLTF. The DNA of the CDR3 is TGTGCCAGCAGCTTAGGGTGGGGCACAGAGGGGGCCAACGTCCTGACTTTC. Drawing the rest from reference TRBV7-8 and TRBJ2-6, the complete variable domain is GAGVSQSPRYKVAKRGQDVALRCDPISGHVSLFWYQQALGQGPEFLTYFQNEAQLDKSGLPSDRFFAERPEGSVSTLKIQRTQQEDSAVYLCASSLGWGTEGANVLTFGAGSRLTVL.

V usage is TRBV6-1 and J usage is TRBJ1-1; D call uncertain. Germline CDR1 MNHNS, CDR2 SASEGT. CDR3 length equals 14 residues. The ends were cut back, 2 bases at V and 8 bases at J, with 15 bases in the middle. The CDR3 is CASSESIFGLEAFF. The CDR3 DNA follows: TGTGCCAGCAGTGAATCCATCTTCGGACTAGAAGCTTTCTTT.